Described below is a single T cell receptor (beta chain) sequence and its context. This sample was included in a study of blood T cell repertoires in COVID-19. In the study overall: Acute and convalescent COVID-19 specimens originated in the United States, Italy and Spain.

Participants were aged roughly 18 to 100 years from approximately 24 US areas. Clinical history reported by participants formed the basis on which cohorts were assigned. Methods used by the authors: Quantification of nucleated cells was approximated via reference gene primer amplification. Assay used: immunoSEQ multiplex PCR; TCRdb lists only in-frame clones, some missing. The V and J calls and clone size were taken over from that table, and D and trimming were inferred from the DNA. The table lists fewer than 300,000 clones, 65% to 90% of them singletons. This CDR3 has 14 amino acids. The germline V gene encodes CDR1 SNHLY and CDR2 FYNNEI. Trimming cost V 4 bases and J 5 bases; bases outside gene matches: 7.

The rearrangement links TRBV2 to TRBJ1-2, with 7 bases identical to TRBD1. The sequencing input was PBMCs or T cells enriched from blood (not recorded which). The source is a young man who had recovered from COVID-19. The CDR3 loop is CASSAAGGGYGYTF. The CDR3 coding sequence is TGTGCCAGCAGTGCGGCAGGGGGAGGTTATGGCTACACCTTC. The full variable domain, with the rest looked up from reference TRBV2 and TRBJ1-2, is EPEVTQTPSHQVTQMGQEVILRCVPISNHLYFYWYRQILGQKVEFLVSFYNNEISEKSEIFDDQFSVERPDGSNFTLKIRSTKLEDSAMYFCASSAAGGGYGYTFGSGTRLTVV.